Listed here are 6 T cell receptor beta chains from one sample, sequenced in a study of cytomegalovirus exposure and HLA in healthy donors. Amplification used 60 Vbeta primers and 13 Jbeta primers. Data came from immunoSEQ multiplex PCR; TCRdb stores just in-frame clones and leaves some out. Of about 140,000 clones listed, around 79% were seen once; the top ten hold 8.8%. Specimen: PBMCs. The receptors derive from a woman between 50 and 59 years old in good health and CMV-seropositive.

The chain links TRBV2 to TRBJ2-5; 10 positions match TRBD2. V was clipped by 10 bases and J by 2 bases; unmatched bases: 13. This CDR3 comprises 16 residues. CDR1 is SNHLY, CDR2 FYNNEI, per germline. CDR3: CANSRGSGGRQETQYF. In nucleotides, the CDR3 is TGTGCCAACTCCCGGGGTAGCGGGGGGAGGCAAGAGACCCAGTACTTC. Filled out from reference TRBV2 and TRBJ2-5, the complete variable domain reads EPEVTQTPSHQVTQMGQEVILRCVPISNHLYFYWYRQILGQKVEFLVSFYNNEISEKSEIFDDQFSVERPDGSNFTLKIRSTKLEDSAMYFCANSRGSGGRQETQYFGPGTRLLVL.

This sequence joins TRBV7-8 and TRBJ1-6; 7 bases agree with TRBD1. Per germline, CDR1 SGHVS and CDR2 FQNEAQ. V trimming: 5 bases; J trimming: 10 bases; junction bases outside the gene matches: 8. This CDR3 is 14 amino acids long. The CDR3 spells CASSQDRRASPLHF. DNA for the CDR3: TGTGCCAGCAGCCAGGACAGGCGGGCCTCACCCCTCCACTTT.

The V call is TRBV7-2, the J call TRBJ2-7; TRBD2 aligns across 9 bases. Trimming removed 0 bases from V and 5 bases from J; junction bases left unmatched: 8. This CDR3 is 16 amino acids long. CDR1 and CDR2 from the germline V gene are SGHTA and FQGNSA. The CDR3 sequence is CASSLAMAGGRHEQYF. The DNA for the CDR3 is TGTGCCAGCAGCTTAGCGATGGCGGGAGGGCGCCACGAGCAGTACTTC.

This clone was found a few times. The chain couples TRBV11-3 to TRBJ2-1; 7 bases are shared with TRBD2. This CDR3 is 16 amino acids long. Germline V gene lookup returns CDR1 SGHNT and CDR2 YENEEA. V lost 1 base, J lost 4 bases, and 7 bases stayed unmatched. CDR3 bases: TGTGCCAGCAGCTTAGGTCTCAGCGGGGTTTACAATGAGCAGTTCTTC. It specifies CASSLGLSGVYNEQFF.

This rearrangement joins TRBV28 to TRBJ1-5; TRBD1 might be the D (6 bases). Trimming removed 8 bases at V and 2 bases at J, with 16 bases between. This CDR3 contains 15 residues. Germline CDR1 MDHEN, CDR2 SYDVKM. The CDR3 nucleotides read TGTGCCAGCTCGGGCGGGGGGCTGGGCAATCAGCCCCAGCATTTT. Protein product: CASSGGGLGNQPQHF.

The chain has TRBV5-1 and TRBJ2-7; TRBD2 matches at 7 bases. The CDR3 covers 16 residues. V was clipped by 4 bases and J by 2 bases; unmatched bases: 12. The germline V gene has CDR1 SGHRS and CDR2 YFSETQ. In nucleotides, the CDR3 is TGCGCCAGCAGCCCGCGGACTAGTACTATCACCTACGAGCAGTACTTC. The encoded protein is CASSPRTSTITYEQYF. Full variable domain (outside the CDR3, taken from reference TRBV5-1 and TRBJ2-7): KAGVTQTPRYLIKTRGQQVTLSCSPISGHRSVSWYQQTPGQGLQFLFEYFSETQRNKGNFPGRFSGRQFSNSRSEMNVSTLELGDSALYLCASSPRTSTITYEQYFGPGTRLTVT.